The source of this T cell receptor (beta chain) is a study of Ad26.COV2.S vaccination and SARS-CoV-2 variants. The CDR3 has 13 residues. CDR1 and CDR2 from the germline V gene are LGHDT and YNNKEL (reference sequence). V shed 1 base and J shed 8 bases, with 12 bases lying between them. The treatment: roughly 18 received Ad26.COV2.S at low or high dose, single or two shots; five or six received placebo; per-sample allocation not given. The study sampled participants on day 63 after the first vaccine or placebo injection. Assay used: immunoSEQ multiplex PCR; TCRdb lists only in-frame clones, some missing. The repertoire holds more than 250,000 clones, around 87% seen once, with about 3.1% in the top ten.

V and J are TRBV3-1 (or the pseudogene TRBV3-2) and TRBJ2-7, with TRBD1 as a possible D gene (6 bases). This TCR came from a person between 18 and 65 years old who received the Ad26.COV2.S COVID-19 vaccine or a placebo. Source: peripheral blood, taken in a trial of Ad26.COV2.S vaccine versus placebo. CDR3 sequence reads: CASSQATGLKQYF. The DNA of the CDR3 is TGTGCCAGCAGCCAAGCGACAGGCCTGAAGCAGTACTTC.